Given below is one TCR beta chain in context. The data are from a study of T-cell memory formation after mild COVID-19. MiXCR, run by TCRdb on the 5' RACE reads, gives a single entry per CDR3 protein. The sample yields under 300,000 distinct CDR3 sequences, roughly 8.2% seen once. Germline CDR1 MDHEN, CDR2 SYDVKM. The CDR3 spans 13 residues. Trimming removed 6 bases from V and 5 bases from J; junction bases left unmatched: 5. The genes are TRBV28 and TRBJ2-5, with TRBD1 matching over 8 bases. This receptor was obtained from a man between 18 and 35 years old who had mild COVID-19 (a few samples of this study predate the infection). Cell type and time point are not known. Sequenced sample: PBMCs or a T cell subset sorted from them (not recorded which). CDR3 nucleotide sequence: TGTGCCAGCAGACCAGGGGGCTTGGAGACCCAGTACTTC. It specifies CASRPGGLETQYF.